A single sample is the source of the 30 T cell receptor beta chains below, sequenced in a study of T cell responses to AZD1222 COVID-19 vaccine. Data came from immunoSEQ multiplex PCR; TCRdb stores just in-frame clones and leaves some out. The sample consists of 80,000 or so clones, about nine tenths of them appearing once. The material was peripheral blood, obtained 28 days after the second AZD1222 dose. These receptors were obtained from an adult who received the AZD1222 COVID-19 vaccine.

The V call is TRBV6-2 or TRBV6-3, the J call TRBJ1-5, with D perhaps TRBD1 (6 bases). V gave up 4 bases and J gave up 2 bases, with 12 bases separating them. The germline V gene has CDR1 MNHEY and CDR2 SVGEGT. This CDR3 has 15 amino acids. Here the CDR3 reads CASSFGGAGNQPQHF. The CDR3 nucleotides read TGTGCCAGCAGTTTTGGGGGCGCGGGCAATCAGCCCCAGCATTTT.

V is TRBV19 and J is TRBJ2-4; 7 bases are a match to TRBD1. This CDR3 is 14 amino acids long. The J segment lost 5 bases and the V segment lost 6 bases, leaving 7 bases of the junction unmatched. Germline V CDR1 and CDR2: LNHDA, SQIVND (reference sequence). CDR3 DNA: TGTGCCAGTAGCCAGACAGGGAGAGAAAACATTCAGTACTTC. Encoded protein: CASSQTGRENIQYF.

The V call is TRBV3-1 (or the pseudogene TRBV3-2), the J call TRBJ2-7; either TRBD1 or TRBD2 may supply D (5 bases each). Germline assignment: CDR1 LGHDT and CDR2 YNNKEL (reference sequence). Trimming removed 6 bases at V and 4 bases at J, with 16 bases between. This CDR3 comprises 14 residues. The chain's CDR3 is CASSVGREKYEQYF. The CDR3 DNA sequence: TGTGCCAGCAGTGTAGGCAGGGAGAAGTACGAGCAGTACTTC.

This clone was counted between two and nine times. V usage is TRBV7-9 and J usage is TRBJ2-7, with TRBD1 matching 7 bases. CDR3 length: 13 residues. V lost 5 bases, J lost 5 bases, and 6 bases stayed unmatched. Per germline, CDR1 SEHNR and CDR2 FQNEAQ (reference sequence). This CDR3 reads CASSRDREHEQYF. The CDR3 DNA sequence: TGTGCCAGCAGCCGCGACAGGGAACACGAGCAGTACTTC.

The V call is TRBV5-8, the J call TRBJ1-5; 7 nucleotides agree with TRBD1. The CDR3 totals 15 residues. The V and J ends lost 3 bases and 0 bases, in that order; junction bases with no gene match: 3. CDR1 and CDR2 (germline): SGHTS, YDEGEE. CDR3 coding DNA: TGTGCCAGCAGCTCGGGGGACAGTAGCAATCAGCCCCAGCATTTT. This sequence encodes CASSSGDSSNQPQHF. Variable domain in full (rest from reference TRBV5-8 and TRBJ1-5): EAGVTQSPTHLIKTRGQQATLRCSPISGHTSVYWYQQALGLGLQFLLWYDEGEERNRGNFPPRFSGRQFPNYSSELNVNALELEDSALYLCASSSGDSSNQPQHFGDGTRLSIL.

The V call is TRBV7-8, the J call TRBJ2-1; 8 nucleotides agree with TRBD2. CDR3 length: 14 amino acids. Germline CDR1 and CDR2: SGHVS and FQNEAQ. The ends lost 5 bases at V and 6 bases at J; junction bases unmatched: 6. The DNA of the CDR3 is TGTGCCAGCAGCCGCCGGGGGGGCCCCAATGAGCAGTTCTTC. This codes for CASSRRGGPNEQFF. Together with reference TRBV7-8 and TRBJ2-1, the CDR3 gives the full variable domain: GAGVSQSPRYKVAKRGQDVALRCDPISGHVSLFWYQQALGQGPEFLTYFQNEAQLDKSGLPSDRFFAERPEGSVSTLKIQRTQQEDSAVYLCASSRRGGPNEQFFGPGTRLTVL.

The chain combines TRBV6-6 with TRBJ2-7; possible D gene TRBD1, 6 bases. Germline CDR1 and CDR2: MNHNY and SVGAGI (reference sequence). The CDR3 length is 13 residues. V was cut by 8 bases and J by 1 base, with 12 bases left in between. CDR3 sequence: CASGPQGSYEQYF. CDR3 nucleotides: TGTGCCAGCGGACCTCAGGGGTCCTACGAGCAGTACTTC.

CDR3 amino acids: CASSLDFEAFF. The CDR3 DNA follows: TGTGCCAGCAGCTTAGATTTTGAAGCTTTCTTT. This sequence joins TRBV7-8 and TRBJ1-1; D is undetermined. V was clipped by 1 base and J by 7 bases, with 4 bases between them. Germline CDR1 is SGHVS and CDR2 is FQNEAQ. The CDR3 is 11 residues long.

The V call is TRBV7-2, the J call TRBJ2-2; 10 bases agree with TRBD2. Germline assignment: CDR1 SGHTA and CDR2 FQGNSA. The trim removed 4 bases at V and 5 bases at J, leaving 10 bases unmatched. CDR3 length equals 17 residues. CDR3 nucleotide sequence: TGTGCCAGCAGCTCACCTAGCGGGAGCGGGTGGACCGGGGAGCTGTTTTTT. Translated, it gives CASSSPSGSGWTGELFF.

The chain is built from TRBV19 and TRBJ1-5, with unresolved D. This CDR3 is 13 amino acids long. The V end lost 5 bases, the J end lost 4 bases, and 9 bases lay between the germline ends. Germline V gene sequence: CDR1 LNHDA, CDR2 SQIVND (reference sequence). The DNA for the CDR3 is TGTGCCAGTAGTGGCACGACTAATCAGCCCCAGCATTTT. The encoded protein is CASSGTTNQPQHF.

The CDR3 sequence: CASSFVSEIPSGNTIYF. In nucleotides, the CDR3 is TGTGCCAGCAGCTTCGTTTCTGAGATTCCCTCTGGAAACACCATATATTTT. J is TRBJ1-3 and V is TRBV5-6; D gene ambiguous. The CDR3 consists of 17 residues. The V end was cut by 2 bases, the J end by 0 bases, with 15 bases between. Germline V gene data show CDR1 as SGHDT and CDR2 as YYEEEE.

The rearrangement joins TRBV6-5 to TRBJ1-5; D may be TRBD1 (5 bases). CDR1 and CDR2 (germline): MNHEY, SVGAGI. V was shortened by 7 bases and J by 4 bases, with 14 bases between the two germline ends. This CDR3 is built from 14 residues. The CDR3 nucleotides are TGTGCCAGCAATTGGTCAGGGACGAATCAGCCCCAGCATTTT. Protein sequence: CASNWSGTNQPQHF.

The J gene is TRBJ2-1, the V gene TRBV6-1, with 9 bases lining up with TRBD2. The V segment lost 2 bases and the J segment 5 bases; nucleotides outside the gene matches: 13. Germline lookup yields CDR1 MNHNS and CDR2 SASEGT. The CDR3 has 18 amino acids. CDR3 sequence: CASSEPDSGRLRHNEQFF. Written as DNA, the CDR3 is TGTGCCAGCAGTGAACCCGATAGCGGGAGATTACGGCACAATGAGCAGTTCTTC.

The rearrangement joins TRBV28 to TRBJ2-7; perhaps TRBD1 as D (5 bases). The germline gives CDR1 MDHEN, CDR2 SYDVKM. The CDR3 is 13 amino acids. V lost 2 bases to trimming and J lost 4 bases, with 9 bases between them. The CDR3 sequence: CASSLADSYEQYF. CDR3 nucleotide sequence: TGTGCCAGCAGTTTAGCCGACAGTTACGAGCAGTACTTC.

The CDR3 DNA reads TGTGCCAGCTCACCACGGGTCACCGGGGAGCTGTTTTTT. As protein: CASSPRVTGELFF. This chain links TRBV18 with TRBJ2-2; D remains unclear. The germline CDR1 and CDR2 sequences are KGHSH and LQKENI. Trimming cost V 1 base and J 4 bases, with 4 bases left between them. This CDR3 has 13 amino acids.

This clone appeared once. The V gene is TRBV9, the J gene TRBJ2-7; 7 nucleotides match TRBD2. The CDR3 extends over 15 amino acids. The V gene end was trimmed by 7 bases and the J gene end by 2 bases; junction bases not matched to a gene: 12. Germline loops: CDR1 SGDLS, CDR2 YYNGEE. The CDR3 bases are TGTGCCAGCGGACGTTCTAGCGGCGGGACCTACGAGCAGTACTTC. Amino acid sequence: CASGRSSGGTYEQYF. Drawing the rest from reference TRBV9 and TRBJ2-7, the complete variable domain is DSGVTQTPKHLITATGQRVTLRCSPRSGDLSVYWYQQSLDQGLQFLIQYYNGEERAKGNILERFSAQQFPDLHSELNLSSLELGDSALYFCASGRSSGGTYEQYFGPGTRLTVT.

V gene TRBV11-2 combines with J gene TRBJ2-1; 10 bases are a match to TRBD1. Looked up from germline, CDR1 is SGHAT and CDR2 is FQNNGV. The CDR3 is 16 residues long. The V segment lost 2 bases and the J segment 5 bases; nucleotides outside the gene matches: 6. CDR3 sequence reads: CASSLRGTGENNEQFF. The CDR3 nucleotides read TGTGCCAGCAGCTTAAGGGGGACAGGGGAAAACAATGAGCAGTTCTTC.

The chain is built from TRBV2 and TRBJ1-4; D gene ambiguous. Germline assignment: CDR1 SNHLY and CDR2 FYNNEI. V lost 7 bases to trimming and J lost 8 bases, with 20 bases between them. This CDR3 has 15 amino acids. CDR3 amino acids: CASTVTWQSGEKLFF. The CDR3 DNA is TGTGCCAGCACCGTAACGTGGCAGTCGGGGGAAAAACTGTTTTTT.

The chain is built from TRBV7-7 and TRBJ2-7, with D uncertain. Trimming pared 2 bases from V and 5 bases from J, leaving 13 bases between. Germline CDR1 is SSHAT and CDR2 is FNYEAQ (reference sequence). This CDR3 region has 14 residues. CDR3 loop: CASSLNGLVDEQYF. The CDR3 DNA is TGTGCCAGCAGCTTAAACGGTTTGGTGGACGAGCAGTACTTC.

This sequence joins TRBV2 and TRBJ1-2; D might be TRBD1 (6 bases). The CDR3 contains 15 residues. Germline V gene data show CDR1 as SNHLY and CDR2 as FYNNEI. V was clipped by 4 bases and J by 4 bases, with 16 bases between them. CDR3 amino acids: CASSGGPTTGYGYTF. DNA for the CDR3: TGTGCCAGCAGTGGGGGGCCTACGACAGGCTATGGCTACACCTTC.

The rearrangement links TRBV3-1 (or the pseudogene TRBV3-2) to TRBJ1-1; D is uncertain. The CDR3 sequence is 13 residues long. Trimming took 1 base from V and 8 from J, leaving 11 bases between them. Germline-derived CDR1 and CDR2 are LGHDT and YNNKEL (reference sequence). In DNA form, the CDR3 reads TGTGCCAGCAGCCAAGCTGCCGGGATGGAAGCTTTCTTT. Translated, it gives CASSQAAGMEAFF.

This sequence joins TRBV6-2 or TRBV6-3 and TRBJ1-5, with 9 positions matching TRBD1. Unmatched junction bases numbered 14, after V lost 5 bases and J lost 9 bases. This CDR3 is 16 amino acids long. The germline V gene encodes CDR1 MNHEY and CDR2 SVGEGT. The CDR3 spells CASSQRRDRVSGPQHF. The CDR3 coding sequence is TGTGCCAGCAGTCAACGCCGGGACAGGGTAAGCGGGCCCCAGCATTTT.

The CDR3 spells CASSYSIVSQPQHF. The DNA for the CDR3 is TGTGCCAGCAGTTACTCGATTGTTTCTCAGCCCCAGCATTTT. V is TRBV6-5 and J is TRBJ1-5; D gene ambiguous. The V gene lost 0 bases and the J gene lost 6 bases, with 9 bases spanning the gap. This CDR3 contains 14 residues. The germline CDR1 and CDR2 sequences are MNHEY and SVGAGI.

V is TRBV11-2 and J is TRBJ1-1; 7 positions match TRBD1. This CDR3 contains 13 residues. Germline CDR1 is SGHAT and CDR2 is FQNNGV. V was pared by 6 bases and J by 3 bases, with 4 bases of the junction left unmatched. CDR3 sequence reads: CASSYDRDTEAFF. As DNA, the CDR3 is TGTGCCAGCAGTTACGACAGGGACACTGAAGCTTTCTTT.

This clone has a handful of counts. The rearrangement joins TRBV3-1 (or the pseudogene TRBV3-2) to TRBJ1-5; no clear D gene. V was shortened by 1 base and J by 9 bases, with 10 bases between the two germline ends. The CDR3 contains 13 residues. Looked up from germline, CDR1 is LGHDT and CDR2 is YNNKEL (reference sequence). CDR3 residues: CASSQGSEGPQHF. As DNA, the CDR3 is TGTGCCAGCAGCCAAGGATCCGAGGGGCCCCAGCATTTT.

The genes are TRBV6-5 and TRBJ1-3; the D is unclear. Germline V gene sequence: CDR1 MNHEY, CDR2 SVGAGI. The CDR3 consists of 11 residues. As DNA, the CDR3 is TGTGTGACGGGCTCTGGAAACACCATATATTTT. Translated, it gives CVTGSGNTIYF.

This sequence joins TRBV7-9 and TRBJ1-2; 9 bases fit TRBD1. The junction had 7 bases not matched to a gene; V was cut back by 5 bases and J by 3 bases. Per the germline V gene, CDR1 is SEHNR and CDR2 is FQNEAQ (reference sequence). The CDR3 runs to 15 residues. CDR3 sequence: CASSPRQGVDYGYTF. DNA of the CDR3: TGTGCCAGCAGCCCAAGACAGGGGGTCGACTATGGCTACACCTTC.

The chain has TRBV11-3 and TRBJ2-7, with no clear D. Per the germline V gene, CDR1 is SGHNT and CDR2 is YENEEA. Trimming took off 5 bases at V and 6 bases at J, with 11 bases between the two ends. The length of the CDR3 is 12 residues. As DNA, the CDR3 is TGTGCCAGCAGCCTGGGCGAAGGCGAGCAGTACTTC. Translation: CASSLGEGEQYF.

The CDR3 DNA reads as TGTGCCAGCAGTTACTCCCGACAGATAACGCAGTATTTT. Its protein product is CASSYSRQITQYF. The V and J genes are TRBV6-5 and TRBJ2-3; D may be TRBD1 (5 bases). CDR3 size: 13 residues. Germline V gene lookup returns CDR1 MNHEY and CDR2 SVGAGI. V was shortened by 0 bases and J by 9 bases, with 10 bases between the two germline ends.

The V gene is TRBV10-3, the J gene TRBJ1-2; the D gene is possibly TRBD1 (6 bases). Germline CDR1 and CDR2: ENHRY and SYGVKD. The CDR3 is 14 amino acids. Trimming shortened V by 4 bases and J by 4 bases, and 13 bases separated the two germline ends. The CDR3 protein is CAISGGLESYGYTF. The CDR3 DNA follows: TGTGCCATCAGTGGGGGGCTAGAGAGCTATGGCTACACCTTC.